This entry features one TCR beta chain sequence. These data belong to a study of blood T cell repertoires in COVID-19. Germline-derived CDR1 and CDR2 are SGHRS and YFSETQ. Trimming took 3 bases from V and 4 from J; bases not matched to a gene: 12. The CDR3 is 17 amino acids. How the authors handled the data: The assay estimated nucleated cells by amplifying reference gene primers. TCRdb's table, derived via immunoSEQ multiplex PCR, lists solely in-frame clones and lacks some. That table is the source of V, J and clone size, and D and trimming were worked out from the DNA. The table has over 95,000 clones, 85% seen once; the top ten hold approximately 13%.

The TCR originated in a human donor in a cohort sampled during active COVID-19. Sequenced sample: peripheral blood. The chain employs TRBV5-1 and TRBJ2-5, with TRBD2 matching over 10 bases. Here the CDR3 reads CASSSKPLAGVGETQYF. Written as DNA, the CDR3 is TGCGCCAGCAGCTCGAAGCCCCTAGCGGGGGTAGGAGAGACCCAGTACTTC. Drawing the rest from reference TRBV5-1 and TRBJ2-5, the complete variable domain is KAGVTQTPRYLIKTRGQQVTLSCSPISGHRSVSWYQQTPGQGLQFLFEYFSETQRNKGNFPGRFSGRQFSNSRSEMNVSTLELGDSALYLCASSSKPLAGVGETQYFGPGTRLLVL.